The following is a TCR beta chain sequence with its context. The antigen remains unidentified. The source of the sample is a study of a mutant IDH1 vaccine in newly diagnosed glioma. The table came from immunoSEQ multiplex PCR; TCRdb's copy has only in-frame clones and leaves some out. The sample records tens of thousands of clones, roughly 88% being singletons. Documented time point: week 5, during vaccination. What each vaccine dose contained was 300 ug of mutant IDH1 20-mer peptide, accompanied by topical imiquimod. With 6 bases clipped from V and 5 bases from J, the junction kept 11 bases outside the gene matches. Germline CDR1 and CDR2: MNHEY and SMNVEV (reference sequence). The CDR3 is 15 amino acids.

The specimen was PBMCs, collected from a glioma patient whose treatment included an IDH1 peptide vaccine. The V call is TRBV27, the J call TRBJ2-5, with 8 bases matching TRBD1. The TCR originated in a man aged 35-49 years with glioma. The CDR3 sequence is CASRPGGSFGETQYF. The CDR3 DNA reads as TGTGCCAGCAGACCAGGGGGCTCCTTTGGCGAGACCCAGTACTTC.